This TCR beta chain appears in the sequencing data of a study of shared clonotypes between healthy human individuals. Study context: Per donor, CD8 memory used one plate, CD8 naive used two, CD4 memory used three and CD4 naive used three. Study-wide results and caveats: Naive subsets tended to show greater estimated richness than memory subsets.

V lost 3 bases and J 11 bases, leaving 13 bases between the germline ends. From germline, CDR1 is ENHRY and CDR2 SYGVKD. This CDR3 spans 13 amino acids. Naive CD8 cells comprised CD45RO-negative, CCR7-positively selected cells, excluding terminally differentiated effector memory CD45RA+ cells. As for this clone: Its specificity is unknown.

Genomic DNA of each subset was evenly split across several immunoSEQ plates. The protocol was immunoSEQ multiplex PCR, while the TCRdb copy is restricted to in-frame clones and leaves out a portion. The sample consists of hundreds of thousands of clones, around 95% of them appearing once. The chain employs TRBV10-3 and TRBJ1-4, with D possibly being TRBD1 (5 bases). This TCR derives from a woman aged 25 to 45 in good health. The sequencing input was naive CD8+ T cells sorted from blood. The CDR3 DNA reads as TGTGCCATCAGTGACGCAATGGGGGGGAAACTGTTTTTT. Its translation: CAISDAMGGKLFF.